In its sample, the clone carrying this TCR beta chain was seen a few times. This specimen belongs to a study of patients and donors after allogeneic stem cell transplantation. From the RT-PCR reads, TCRdb called clonotypes with MiXCR, one entry per CDR3 protein. The data hold 17,000 or so distinct CDR3 sequences, with 27% observed a single time. Sequencing was performed on blood, either unsorted or a sorted T cell fraction (not recorded which). The source is a human donor who was either an allogeneic HSCT recipient or a stem cell or donor lymphocyte infusion donor (not recorded which). It is not recorded whose cells these are; they may come from a transplant donor.

The CDR3 nucleotides are TGCGCCAGCAGCCAAGGGACAGGGGGCTATAATTCACCCCTCCACTTT. Translating it yields CASSQGTGGYNSPLHF. This chain connects TRBV4-3 to TRBJ1-6; 10 bases are shared with TRBD1. The V gene end was trimmed by 1 base and the J gene end by 3 bases; junction bases not matched to a gene: 0. The CDR3 spans 16 residues. CDR1 LGHNA and CDR2 YSLEER come from the germline V gene.